Presented here are 13 T cell receptor beta chains from one specimen sequenced in a study of blood T cell repertoires in COVID-19. The assay was immunoSEQ multiplex PCR, and TCRdb's table has in-frame clones only and misses some. The sample yields approximately 140,000 clones, 88% seen once. Source material: PBMCs or T cells enriched from blood (not recorded which). The receptors stem from a woman aged 25 to 39 with acute COVID-19.

V gene TRBV4-3 combines with J gene TRBJ2-7; D might be TRBD2 (5 bases). The CDR3 loop spans 14 amino acids. Germline CDR1 and CDR2: LGHNA and YSLEER. Trimming shortened V by 0 bases and J by 6 bases, and 12 bases separated the two germline ends. Here the CDR3 DNA reads TGCGCCAGCAGCCAAGAGGAGGAAATATCCGAGCAGTACTTC. Amino acid sequence: CASSQEEEISEQYF.

The chain employs TRBV20-1 and TRBJ2-7; D gene ambiguous. The germline gives CDR1 DFQATT, CDR2 SNEGSKA (reference sequence). The CDR3 totals 12 residues. Between the trimmed V and J ends, which lost 3 bases and 2 bases, there was a span of 8 bases. The CDR3, as DNA: TGCAGTGCTAGTGCGTCGGCCTACGAGCAGTACTTC. It is translated as CSASASAYEQYF.

This clone was seen more than once but under ten times. The chain joins TRBV7-8 to TRBJ1-6, with a tentative D call TRBD1 (5 bases). The CDR3 has 14 residues. V was trimmed by 2 bases and J by 7 bases, leaving 9 bases between them. CDR1 SGHVS and CDR2 FQNEAQ come from the germline V gene. This CDR3 is CASSLRAGNSPLHF. CDR3 sequence (DNA): TGTGCCAGCAGCTTACGGGCAGGGAATTCACCCCTCCACTTT.

The chain is built from TRBV10-3 and TRBJ2-5; 9 nucleotides line up with TRBD1. From germline, CDR1 is ENHRY and CDR2 SYGVKD. With 3 bases clipped from V and 4 bases from J, the junction kept 9 bases outside the gene matches. The CDR3 has 16 amino acids. The CDR3 nucleotides are TGTGCCATCAGTGATATAGGACAGGGGACAGGAGAGACCCAGTACTTC. Its translation: CAISDIGQGTGETQYF.

The gene calls are TRBV5-1 and TRBJ1-5, with no clear D. The germline V gene has CDR1 SGHRS and CDR2 YFSETQ. The CDR3 contains 15 residues. Trimming cost V 0 bases and J 2 bases, with 9 bases left between them. The CDR3 nucleotides read TGCGCCAGCAGCTTGGACGTTCTAGGCAATCAGCCCCAGCATTTT. Its protein product is CASSLDVLGNQPQHF.

CDR3 DNA sequence: TGTGCCAGCAGCCCGGGGGGAGGGAGTCCCTACGAGCAGTACTTC. It specifies CASSPGGGSPYEQYF. The V gene is TRBV7-2, the J gene TRBJ2-7; 7 bases align to TRBD2. Germline V CDR1 and CDR2: SGHTA, FQGNSA. This CDR3 is built from 15 residues. With 5 bases clipped from V and 2 bases from J, the junction kept 9 bases outside the gene matches.

This chain joins TRBV27 and TRBJ1-1; D is perhaps TRBD1 (6 bases). The V end lost 2 bases, the J end lost 4 bases, and 14 bases lay between the germline ends. Germline CDR1 MNHEY, CDR2 SMNVEV (reference sequence). The CDR3 runs to 15 residues. The CDR3 loop is CASSLNPGVGTEAFF. The CDR3 DNA follows: TGTGCCAGCAGTTTAAACCCAGGGGTGGGCACTGAAGCTTTCTTT.

This chain connects TRBV2 to TRBJ1-5; D call uncertain. V dropped 6 bases and J dropped 3 bases, with 15 bases sitting between them. The germline gives CDR1 SNHLY, CDR2 FYNNEI. This CDR3 is built from 15 residues. CDR3 in amino acids: CASRIGRLANQPQHF. The CDR3 region has the DNA TGTGCCAGCAGGATCGGCAGACTAGCCAATCAGCCCCAGCATTTT.

This clone was seen repeatedly, ten times or more. This sequence joins TRBV4-1 and TRBJ1-5; TRBD1 matches 10 bases. Germline trimming cut 4 bases from V and 5 bases from J; bases unmatched to any gene: 8. The CDR3 extends over 16 amino acids. Germline CDR1 and CDR2: MGHRA and YSYEKL. The CDR3 is CASSLNSGQGDQPQHF. CDR3 in DNA: TGCGCCAGCAGCCTCAATAGCGGACAGGGGGATCAGCCCCAGCATTTT.

The CDR3, as DNA: TGTGCCATCAGACCCCGGACAGGAATTGGAGAGACCCAGTACTTC. Translation: CAIRPRTGIGETQYF. V and J are TRBV10-3 and TRBJ2-5, with 7 bases identical to TRBD1. Germline CDR1 ENHRY, CDR2 SYGVKD. The CDR3 has 15 residues. V shed 6 bases, J shed 4 bases, and the junction held 11 bases outside the gene matches.

The DNA of the CDR3 is TGTGCCACCAGTGATTTGCGGGACAAAAAAAATGAGCAGTTCTTC. Protein product: CATSDLRDKKNEQFF. J is TRBJ2-1 and V is TRBV24-1; D is perhaps TRBD1 (6 bases). Germline CDR1 reads KGHDR; CDR2 reads SFDVKD. The ends were cut back, 0 bases at V and 7 bases at J, with 12 bases in the middle. The CDR3 runs to 15 residues.

V usage is TRBV30 and J usage is TRBJ2-7; weak D call: TRBD2 (6 bases). The V end lost 3 bases, the J end lost 4 bases, and 19 bases lay between the germline ends. The germline V gene encodes CDR1 GTSNPN and CDR2 SVGIG (reference sequence). The CDR3 has 15 residues. The CDR3 DNA is TGTGCCTGGAGAGAATTAGGCGGGATTGAGTACGAGCAGTACTTC. Its protein product is CAWRELGGIEYEQYF.

The chain is built from TRBV19 and TRBJ2-2, with D possibly matching TRBD1 (6 bases). The CDR3 is 13 amino acids. Trimming shortened V by 2 bases and J by 6 bases, and 7 bases separated the two germline ends. Germline V gene data show CDR1 as LNHDA and CDR2 as SQIVND (reference sequence). For the CDR3, the DNA is TGTGCCAGTAGTATAAAGGGGGCCGGGGAGCTGTTTTTT. The encoded protein is CASSIKGAGELFF.